This entry concerns a single T cell receptor (beta chain). Antigen: not known. TCRdb's table, derived via immunoSEQ multiplex PCR, lists solely in-frame clones and lacks some. The sample has about 280,000 clones, about 90% seen once. Treatment here: roughly 18 received Ad26.COV2.S at low or high dose, single or two shots; about 5 received placebo; per-sample allocation not given. Day 63 after the first injection of vaccine or placebo was the sampling time. It was Wuhan-strain SARS-CoV-2 spike that the Ad26 vaccine vector expressed. The data were taken from a study of Ad26.COV2.S vaccination and SARS-CoV-2 variants. Study overall: Once or twice, 56 days apart, Ad26.COV2.S was delivered intramuscularly.

The study's findings and limits: Vaccine and placebo recipients had similar non-spike TCR breadth.

CDR3 size: 15 residues. V dropped 4 bases and J dropped 3; count of bases not matched to a gene: 5. Germline-derived CDR1 and CDR2 are SGHTA and FQGNSA. The source is a person aged 18-60 years who received the Ad26.COV2.S COVID-19 vaccine or a placebo. Sample: peripheral blood, taken in a trial of Ad26.COV2.S vaccine versus placebo. The chain couples TRBV7-2 to TRBJ2-1, with 8 bases lining up with TRBD1. CDR3 DNA: TGTGCCAGCAGCTCGCAGGGGGCCGGCTACAATGAGCAGTTCTTC. Protein sequence: CASSSQGAGYNEQFF.